A single TCR beta chain is shown here with its context. The antigen remains unidentified. These data are taken from a study of T cell responses to AZD1222 COVID-19 vaccine. Study-wide points: The sample set comprised mostly white British donors with more females, and clonal diversity was possibly underestimated. Close to half of all spike-specific TCRs reportedly target regions of the variants that are unmutated. Sampling captured repertoires only after the peak T cell response. Baseline testing showed seropositivity in only 5 or 6 AZD1222 recipients.

The repertoire was sequenced with immunoSEQ multiplex PCR; TCRdb's copy has only in-frame clones and lacks some. The data contain 150,000 to 200,000 clones, about 89% of them singletons. Sequenced material: peripheral blood, taken on day 0 of MenACWY control vaccination. This TCR was recovered from an adult in good health.

The CDR3 loop is CASSGAVSREQYF. CDR3 sequence (DNA): TGTGCCAGCAGCGGGGCAGTATCACGCGAGCAGTACTTC. This sequence joins TRBV7-2 and TRBJ2-7; possible D gene TRBD1, 5 bases. The V end was cut by 5 bases, the J end by 6 bases, with 14 bases between. Germline CDR1 and CDR2: SGHTA and FQGNSA. The CDR3 loop spans 13 amino acids.